The 6 T cell receptor beta chains below all came from one sample that was sequenced in a study of cytomegalovirus exposure and HLA in healthy donors (dated by TCRdb to 2016 to 2017). Library construction relied on the immunoSEQ multiplex PCR assay. Imported from immuneACCESS, the table was reduced by TCRdb to in-frame sequences with V and J called. These copies leave out some clones; in studies compared against another copy, an unresolved V gene accounts for under half, and the cause of the remainder is not known. The sample table contains 150,000 or so clones; only one count was recorded for 65% to 90% of them. The biggest ten clones account for 20% to 25% of the sample. Material for sequencing was PBMCs. The receptor source for this set is a man aged 18 to 30 in good health and CMV-seropositive.

The rearrangement links TRBV11-1 to TRBJ2-2; perhaps TRBD1 as D (5 bases). Deletions cut 1 base from V and 5 bases from J, with 8 bases between. Germline V gene data show CDR1 as SGHAT and CDR2 as FQDESV (reference sequence). This CDR3 comprises 14 residues. The CDR3 reads CASSLDRLTGELFF. The DNA of the CDR3 is TGTGCCAGCAGCTTAGACAGGTTAACCGGGGAGCTGTTTTTT.

V gene TRBV19 combines with J gene TRBJ2-7, with 7 bases identical to TRBD1. V shed 4 bases, J shed 0 bases, and the junction held 6 bases outside the gene matches. CDR1 and CDR2 from the germline V gene are LNHDA and SQIVND (reference sequence). CDR3 length equals 15 residues. This chain's CDR3 is CASSTPGQPSYEQYF. For the CDR3, the DNA is TGTGCCAGTAGTACCCCGGGACAGCCCTCCTACGAGCAGTACTTC.

The V call is TRBV15, the J call TRBJ2-3; D possibly corresponds to TRBD2 (5 bases). The CDR3 covers 14 residues. V was shortened by 4 bases and J by 2 bases, with 10 bases between the two germline ends. CDR1 and CDR2 from the germline V gene are LNHNV and YYDKDF (reference sequence). The CDR3 DNA follows: TGTGCCACCAGCATTGGACTCCTCACAGATACGCAGTATTTT. It translates to CATSIGLLTDTQYF.

The chain couples TRBV9 to TRBJ2-4; possible D gene TRBD2, 5 bases. The germline V and J ends were trimmed by 2 bases and 0 bases, with 12 bases remaining between them. The length of the CDR3 is 16 residues. Germline V CDR1 and CDR2: SGDLS, YYNGEE. CDR3 nucleotide sequence: TGTGCCAGCAGCGTGTCGGGCGGGTTAGCCAAAAACATTCAGTACTTC. Amino acids: CASSVSGGLAKNIQYF.

The chain joins TRBV6-5 to TRBJ1-1; D remains ambiguous. The CDR3 loop spans 14 amino acids. With 6 bases removed from V and 3 bases from J, the gap between germline ends came to 14 bases. CDR1 is MNHEY, CDR2 SVGAGI, per germline. In nucleotides, the CDR3 is TGTGCCAGCAGACCAGGAAGGTGGGACACTGAAGCTTTCTTT. This encodes CASRPGRWDTEAFF.

The chain carries TRBV7-2 and TRBJ1-1; no reliable D call. Trimming left V 7 bases short and J 1 base short, with 25 bases between. This CDR3 comprises 18 residues. CDR1 is SGHTA, CDR2 FQGNSA, per germline. The CDR3 loop reads CASTRGPTNRGTNTEAFF. The CDR3 DNA reads TGTGCCAGCACCCGAGGGCCCACGAACAGAGGAACGAACACTGAAGCTTTCTTT.